This T cell receptor beta chain was found in a study of OX40 agonist ivuxolimab in advanced cancers. Study overall: Ivuxolimab, which is an agonistic anti-OX40 (CD134) antibody, was administered to the patients. The group had a mean age of 60 years, ranged from about 20 to 85, and was less than 85% male. Therapy given before enrollment (anti-PD-1, anti-PD-L1 or anti-CTLA-4) was allowed, and 40% to 50% had some.

Points from the study as a whole: The study observed clonal expansion of CD4+ and CD8+ blood T cells by week 6 at 0.1 to 3.0 mg/kg.

As regards this clone: No antigen is known for it.

V lost 6 bases, J lost 8 bases, and 13 bases lay in between. The V gene's germline CDR1 is MNHNY and CDR2 SVGAGI (reference sequence). CDR3 size: 12 residues. The method was immunoSEQ multiplex PCR; TCRdb's version includes in-frame clones alone and lacks a portion of them. The repertoire holds some 100,000 clones, about 90% seen once, with 0.7% to 1% in the top ten. The sequenced sample was CD4+ or CD8+ T cells sorted from blood, obtained in a trial of the OX40 agonist ivuxolimab. This chain links TRBV6-6 with TRBJ1-2; D not resolved. The sequence was obtained from an adult with an advanced solid tumor such as melanoma, head and neck, liver or kidney cancer. The CDR3 sequence: CASRTQTTGYTF. CDR3 coding DNA: TGTGCCAGCAGAACTCAGACAACGGGCTACACCTTC.